Below, one T cell receptor (beta chain) is given with its context. V gave up 4 bases and J gave up 1 base; unmatched junction bases: 8. This CDR3 is 18 amino acids long. The germline gives CDR1 SGDLS, CDR2 YYNGEE. Measured with immunoSEQ multiplex PCR; TCRdb has only the in-frame clones, and not every one. The table shows around 60,000 clones, with roughly 93% occurring only once. The data stem from a study of T cell changes during pregnancy in multiple sclerosis. This clonotype was sampled from a female donor with multiple sclerosis, enrolled in a pregnancy study. The rearrangement uses TRBV9 and TRBJ2-3; 14 positions match TRBD2. The specimen was CD4+ T cells from peripheral blood mononuclear cells, collected before pregnancy. CDR3: CASSSGTSGSVGTDTQYF. The CDR3, as DNA: TGTGCCAGCAGCTCCGGGACTAGCGGGAGCGTTGGCACAGATACGCAGTATTTT. The variable domain in full, with the rest retrieved from reference TRBV9 and TRBJ2-3, is DSGVTQTPKHLITATGQRVTLRCSPRSGDLSVYWYQQSLDQGLQFLIQYYNGEERAKGNILERFSAQQFPDLHSELNLSSLELGDSALYFCASSSGTSGSVGTDTQYFGPGTRLTVL.